The 19 T cell receptor beta chains reported below all come from one sample, sequenced in a study of T cell responses to AZD1222 COVID-19 vaccine. Sequenced by immunoSEQ multiplex PCR; TCRdb stores in-frame clones only, minus some. The sample yields approximately 110,000 clones, about 90% seen once. Sequencing was performed on peripheral blood, taken on day 0 of AZD1222 vaccination. These receptors were obtained from an adult in good health.

The rearrangement joins TRBV6-2 or TRBV6-3 to TRBJ1-6; a possible D gene is TRBD1 (5 bases). Germline CDR1 MNHEY, CDR2 SVGEGT. The CDR3 is made up of 15 amino acids. Trimming shortened V by 4 bases and J by 9 bases, and 16 bases separated the two germline ends. CDR3 coding DNA: TGTGCCAGCAGTTTCCCCCGGGACTCTGTTTCACCCCTCCACTTT. This gives the protein CASSFPRDSVSPLHF.

The chain recombines TRBV7-9 with TRBJ1-2; D remains unclear. Germline CDR1 and CDR2: SEHNR and FQNEAQ (reference sequence). The CDR3 length is 16 residues. The V and J ends lost 7 bases and 7 bases respectively, with 25 bases between them. DNA for the CDR3: TGTGCCAGCATCTCCCCCCGTCCCGGAGTCCAGCTTGGCTACACCTTC. Amino acids: CASISPRPGVQLGYTF.

The chain is built from TRBV29-1 and TRBJ2-7; TRBD2 agrees at 11 bases. CDR3 size: 13 residues. The V gene end was trimmed by 5 bases and the J gene end by 3 bases; junction bases not matched to a gene: 3. CDR1 and CDR2 from the germline V gene are SQVTM and ANQGSEA. This CDR3 reads CSVTSGSLYEQYF. CDR3 bases: TGCAGCGTTACTAGCGGGAGTCTCTACGAGCAGTACTTC.

V gene TRBV4-1 combines with J gene TRBJ1-6, with 7 bases aligning to TRBD1. After removal of 2 bases from V and 0 bases from J, the junction contained 10 bases not matched to a gene. This CDR3 has 19 amino acids. Germline lookup yields CDR1 MGHRA and CDR2 YSYEKL. CDR3 nucleotide sequence: TGCGCCAGCAGCCAACCGGGACAGTTCTCGAGCTCCTATAATTCACCCCTCCACTTT. Translated, it gives CASSQPGQFSSSYNSPLHF.

This sequence joins TRBV7-3 and TRBJ1-6; 9 nucleotides agree with TRBD1. The length of the CDR3 is 13 residues. CDR1 and CDR2 (germline): SGHTA, FQGTGA. V lost 3 bases to trimming and J lost 12 bases; unmatched junction nucleotides: 3. This chain's CDR3 is CASSFTDRGPLHF. The CDR3 coding sequence is TGTGCCAGCAGCTTTACGGACAGGGGACCCCTCCACTTT.

This clone was recorded once. The gene calls are TRBV20-1 and TRBJ2-5; D gene unclear. V lost 3 bases and J 1 base, leaving 3 bases between the germline ends. CDR1 is DFQATT, CDR2 SNEGSKA, per germline (reference sequence). This CDR3 is 11 amino acids long. The CDR3, as DNA: TGCAGTGCTAGCAGCCAAGAGACCCAGTACTTC. Its protein is CSASSQETQYF.

In its sample, this clone was seen once. The CDR3 region has the DNA TGTGCCAGCTCACCACAGGGGCTCCCTGAAGCTTTCTTT. Protein product: CASSPQGLPEAFF. This chain connects TRBV18 to TRBJ1-1; D may be TRBD1 (5 bases). V was clipped by 1 base and J by 6 bases, with 9 bases between them. There are 13 residues in the CDR3. Germline V gene data show CDR1 as KGHSH and CDR2 as LQKENI. The full variable domain, its missing parts supplied by reference TRBV18 and TRBJ1-1, is NAGVMQNPRHLVRRRGQEARLRCSPMKGHSHVYWYRQLPEEGLKFMVYLQKENIIDESGMPKERFSAEFPKEGPSILRIQQVVRGDSAAYFCASSPQGLPEAFFGQGTRLTVV.

A remark on this clone: The sample has other DNA sequences that encode this CDR3 too. The chain is built from TRBV6-5 and TRBJ2-3; no reliable D call. CDR3 length: 15 amino acids. Trimming pared 0 bases from V and 1 base from J, leaving 8 bases between. Germline V CDR1 and CDR2: MNHEY, SVGAGI. The DNA of the CDR3 is TGTGCCAGCAGTTACTCGGGTCAGGGCACAGATACGCAGTATTTT. It is translated as CASSYSGQGTDTQYF.

The chain links TRBV12-3 or TRBV12-4 to TRBJ2-7; D remains unclear. CDR3 length equals 13 residues. V was cut by 2 bases and J by 3 bases, with 8 bases left in between. In DNA form, the CDR3 reads TGTGCCAGCAGTTTAAAGTCTTACTACGAGCAGTACTTC. This gives the protein CASSLKSYYEQYF.

The chain carries TRBV6-5 and TRBJ2-7; 8 bases fit TRBD1. The CDR3 runs 14 residues. Germline assignment: CDR1 MNHEY and CDR2 SVGAGI. The V gene end was trimmed by 3 bases and the J gene end by 0 bases; junction bases not matched to a gene: 1. The CDR3 DNA is TGTGCCAGCAGTTATGGACAGGGCTCCTACGAGCAGTACTTC. It codes for CASSYGQGSYEQYF.

The CDR3 region is CASSQSTRQGRAGNTIYF. The CDR3 bases are TGCGCCAGCAGTCAATCGACCCGACAGGGTCGGGCTGGAAACACCATATATTTT. The chain links TRBV23-1 to TRBJ1-3; TRBD1 matches at 7 bases. TRBV23-1 is an open reading frame, and its role is uncertain. There are 18 residues in the CDR3. After removal of 0 bases from V and 2 bases from J, the junction contained 10 bases not matched to a gene.

V is TRBV5-4 and J is TRBJ2-1; no clear D. The germline gives CDR1 SGHNT, CDR2 YYREEE (reference sequence). Trimming pared 0 bases from V and 7 bases from J, leaving 5 bases between. The CDR3 extends over 12 amino acids. CDR3 DNA: TGTGCCAGCAGCTTGGCCATGAATGAGCAGTTCTTC. Amino acids: CASSLAMNEQFF.

The rearrangement uses TRBV13 and TRBJ2-1, with 10 bases lining up with TRBD1. The germline gives CDR1 PRHDT, CDR2 FYEKMQ (reference sequence). This CDR3 is 17 amino acids long. Unmatched junction bases numbered 11, after V lost 3 bases and J lost 6 bases. CDR3: CASSFYHWDRGTNEQFF. The CDR3 nucleotides are TGTGCCAGCAGCTTTTATCATTGGGACAGGGGTACCAATGAGCAGTTCTTC.

This clone has a handful of counts. The genes are TRBV27 and TRBJ1-6; D ambiguous. The V end was cut by 3 bases, the J end by 10 bases, with 7 bases between. CDR1 MNHEY and CDR2 SMNVEV come from the germline V gene (reference sequence). The CDR3 is 12 amino acids. The chain's CDR3 is CASSFGSSPLHF. The CDR3 coding sequence is TGTGCCAGCAGTTTCGGTTCCTCACCCCTCCACTTT.

This sequence joins TRBV2 and TRBJ1-3; possible D gene TRBD1, 5 bases. This CDR3 comprises 14 residues. V lost 6 bases and J 2 bases, leaving 11 bases between the germline ends. CDR1 is SNHLY, CDR2 FYNNEI, per germline. In DNA form, the CDR3 reads TGTGCCAGCAGGGTACGGGGGACTGGAAACACCATATATTTT. Translating it yields CASRVRGTGNTIYF. The whole variable domain, filled in from reference TRBV2 and TRBJ1-3, reads EPEVTQTPSHQVTQMGQEVILRCVPISNHLYFYWYRQILGQKVEFLVSFYNNEISEKSEIFDDQFSVERPDGSNFTLKIRSTKLEDSAMYFCASRVRGTGNTIYFGEGSWLTVV.

The chain has TRBV7-9 and TRBJ2-6, with D unclear. The CDR3 consists of 15 residues. The V end lost 3 bases, the J end lost 0 bases, and 6 bases lay between the germline ends. CDR1 is SEHNR and CDR2 is FQNEAQ in the germline V gene (reference sequence). The CDR3 sequence is CASSLVSSGANVLTF. The CDR3 bases are TGTGCCAGCAGCTTGGTTAGCTCTGGGGCCAACGTCCTGACTTTC.

This chain connects TRBV9 to TRBJ2-7, with D hard to call. Trimming took 4 bases from V and 0 from J, leaving 23 bases between them. The CDR3 totals 18 residues. CDR1 and CDR2 (germline): SGDLS, YYNGEE. CDR3 in amino acids: CASSPHGRTAPLSYEQYF. The CDR3 coding sequence is TGTGCCAGCAGCCCCCACGGCAGGACCGCCCCTCTCTCCTACGAGCAGTACTTC.

This chain joins TRBV19 and TRBJ2-7; 11 nucleotides line up with TRBD2. The germline CDR1 and CDR2 sequences are LNHDA and SQIVND (reference sequence). V lost 4 bases and J lost 7; bases outside the gene matches: 6. This CDR3 spans 14 amino acids. The CDR3, as DNA: TGTGCCAGTAGTACTTTAGCGGGGGGGCAGGAGCAGTACTTC. Translated, it gives CASSTLAGGQEQYF.

The chain carries TRBV11-2 and TRBJ2-5; the D is unclear. The CDR3 length is 14 residues. V gave up 1 base and J gave up 3 bases, with 9 bases separating them. The germline gives CDR1 SGHAT, CDR2 FQNNGV. CDR3 in amino acids: CASSLGLIEETQYF. The CDR3 bases are TGTGCCAGCAGCTTAGGTCTTATCGAAGAGACCCAGTACTTC. The full variable domain, completed using reference TRBV11-2 and TRBJ2-5, is EAGVAQSPRYKIIEKRQSVAFWCNPISGHATLYWYQQILGQGPKLLIQFQNNGVVDDSQLPKDRFSAERLKGVDSTLKIQPAKLEDSAVYLCASSLGLIEETQYFGPGTRLLVL.